This T cell receptor (beta chain) was found in a study of blood T cell repertoires in COVID-19. Authors' analysis steps: Counts of nucleated cells, estimated from reference gene primer amplification, were obtained. Repertoires were generated with immunoSEQ multiplex PCR, while TCRdb's copy carries only in-frame clones and drops some. The V and J calls and clone size were taken over from that table, and D and trimming were inferred from the DNA. Of about 210,000 clones listed, approximately 84% are singletons. The J segment lost 7 bases and the V segment lost 4 bases, leaving 8 bases of the junction unmatched. The CDR3 is made up of 16 amino acids. CDR1 is SGHAT, CDR2 FQNNGV, per germline.

Sequencing was performed on peripheral blood. The chain links TRBV11-2 to TRBJ2-1; 12 nucleotides line up with TRBD2. This clonotype was obtained from a woman in her forties or fifties with active or convalescent COVID-19. The CDR3 bases are TGTGCCAGCAGCTCCCCTAGCGGGGGGGCCCTAAATGAGCAGTTCTTC. Amino acid sequence: CASSSPSGGALNEQFF.